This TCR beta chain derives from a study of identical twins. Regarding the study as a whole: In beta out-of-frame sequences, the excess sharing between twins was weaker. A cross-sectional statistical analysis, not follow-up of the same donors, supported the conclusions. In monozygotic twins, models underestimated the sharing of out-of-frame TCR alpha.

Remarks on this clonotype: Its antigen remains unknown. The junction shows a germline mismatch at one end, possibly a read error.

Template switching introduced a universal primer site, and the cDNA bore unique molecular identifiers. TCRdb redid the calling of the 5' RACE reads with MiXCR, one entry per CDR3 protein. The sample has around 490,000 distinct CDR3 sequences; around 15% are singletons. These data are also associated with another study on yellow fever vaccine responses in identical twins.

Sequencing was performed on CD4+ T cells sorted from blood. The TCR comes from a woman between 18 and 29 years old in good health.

DNA of the CDR3: TGCTGTGCTAGACGTGGTCAAGATATGGGCAATCAGCCCCAGCATTTT. Protein: CCARRGQDMGNQPQHF. The chain uses TRBV20-1 and TRBJ1-5; no reliable D call. The germline V gene encodes CDR1 DFQATT and CDR2 SNEGSKA (reference sequence). The CDR3 spans 16 residues.